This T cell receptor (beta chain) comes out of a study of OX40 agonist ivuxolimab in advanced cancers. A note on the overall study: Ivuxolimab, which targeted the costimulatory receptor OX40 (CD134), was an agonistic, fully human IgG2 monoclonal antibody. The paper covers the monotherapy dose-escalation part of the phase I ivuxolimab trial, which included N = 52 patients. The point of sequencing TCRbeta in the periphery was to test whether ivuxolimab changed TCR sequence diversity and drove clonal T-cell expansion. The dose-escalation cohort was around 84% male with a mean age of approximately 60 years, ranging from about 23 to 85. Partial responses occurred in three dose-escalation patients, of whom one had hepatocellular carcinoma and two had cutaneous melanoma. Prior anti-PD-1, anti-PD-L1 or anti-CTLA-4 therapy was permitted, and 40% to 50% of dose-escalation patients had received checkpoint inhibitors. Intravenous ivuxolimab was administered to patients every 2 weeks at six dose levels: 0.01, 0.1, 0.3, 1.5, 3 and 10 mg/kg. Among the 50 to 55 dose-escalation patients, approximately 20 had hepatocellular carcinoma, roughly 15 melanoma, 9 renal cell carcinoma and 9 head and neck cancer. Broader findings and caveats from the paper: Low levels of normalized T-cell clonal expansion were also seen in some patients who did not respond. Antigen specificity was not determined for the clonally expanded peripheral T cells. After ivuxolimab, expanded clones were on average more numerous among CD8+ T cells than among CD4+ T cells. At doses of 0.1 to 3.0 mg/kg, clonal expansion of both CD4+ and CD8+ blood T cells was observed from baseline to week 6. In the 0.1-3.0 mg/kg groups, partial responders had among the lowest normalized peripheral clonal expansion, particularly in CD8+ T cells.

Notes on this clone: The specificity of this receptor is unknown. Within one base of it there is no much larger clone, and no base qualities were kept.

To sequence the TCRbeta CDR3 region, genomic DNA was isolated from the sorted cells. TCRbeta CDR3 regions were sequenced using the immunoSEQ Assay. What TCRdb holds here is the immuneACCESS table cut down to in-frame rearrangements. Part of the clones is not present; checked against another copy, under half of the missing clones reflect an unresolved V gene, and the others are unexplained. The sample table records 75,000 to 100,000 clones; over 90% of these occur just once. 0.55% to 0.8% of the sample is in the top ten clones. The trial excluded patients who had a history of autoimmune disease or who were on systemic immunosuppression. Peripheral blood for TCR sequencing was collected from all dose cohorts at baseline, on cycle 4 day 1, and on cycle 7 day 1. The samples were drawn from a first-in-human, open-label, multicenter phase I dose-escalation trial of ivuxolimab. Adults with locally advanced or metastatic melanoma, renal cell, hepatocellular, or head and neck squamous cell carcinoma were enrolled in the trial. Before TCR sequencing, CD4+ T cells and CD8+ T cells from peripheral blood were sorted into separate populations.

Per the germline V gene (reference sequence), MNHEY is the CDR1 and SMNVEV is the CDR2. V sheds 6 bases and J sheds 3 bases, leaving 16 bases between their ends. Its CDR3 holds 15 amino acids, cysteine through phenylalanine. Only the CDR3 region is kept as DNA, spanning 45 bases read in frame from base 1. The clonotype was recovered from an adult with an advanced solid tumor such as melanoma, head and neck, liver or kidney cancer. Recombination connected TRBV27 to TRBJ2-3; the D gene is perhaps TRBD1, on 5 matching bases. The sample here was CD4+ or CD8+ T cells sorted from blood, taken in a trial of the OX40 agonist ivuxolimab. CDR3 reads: CASRGWQGPTDTQYF. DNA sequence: TGTGCCAGCAGAGGATGGCAGGGTCCGACAGATACGCAGTATTTT.